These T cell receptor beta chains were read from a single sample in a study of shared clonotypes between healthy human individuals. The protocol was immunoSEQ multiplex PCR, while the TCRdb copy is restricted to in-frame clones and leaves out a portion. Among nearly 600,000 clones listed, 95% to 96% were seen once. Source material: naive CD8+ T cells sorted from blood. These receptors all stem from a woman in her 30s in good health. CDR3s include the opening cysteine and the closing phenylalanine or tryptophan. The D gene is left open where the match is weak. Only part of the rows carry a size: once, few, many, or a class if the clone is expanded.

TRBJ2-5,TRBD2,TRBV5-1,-,CASSFALAGGKETQYF,TGCGCCAGCAGCTTCGCTTTAGCGGGAGGGAAAGAGACCCAGTACTTC
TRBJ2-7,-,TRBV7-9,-,CASSLLSGGLSYEQYF,TGTGCCAGCAGCTTACTGTCCGGAGGACTTTCATACGAGCAGTACTTC
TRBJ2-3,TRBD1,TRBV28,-,CASSSTGVTDTQYF,TGTGCCAGCAGTTCTACAGGGGTCACAGATACGCAGTATTTT
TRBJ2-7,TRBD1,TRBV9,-,CASSKDRDRPSGEQYF,TGTGCCAGCAGCAAAGACCGGGACAGGCCCTCTGGGGAGCAGTACTTC
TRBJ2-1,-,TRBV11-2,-,CASSLVPNEQFF,TGTGCCAGCAGCTTAGTTCCCAATGAGCAGTTCTTC
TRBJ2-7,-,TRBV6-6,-,CASTGGPYEQYF,TGTGCCAGCACCGGGGGCCCCTACGAGCAGTACTTC
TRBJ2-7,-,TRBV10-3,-,CAMKPPDRQGTYEQYF,TGTGCCATGAAACCCCCAGACCGGCAGGGAACCTACGAGCAGTACTTC
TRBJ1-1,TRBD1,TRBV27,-,CASSSIKGQGSTEAFF,TGTGCCAGCAGTTCGATCAAAGGACAGGGGTCCACTGAAGCTTTCTTT
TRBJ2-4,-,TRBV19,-,CASTARAKNIQYF,TGTGCCAGTACGGCGCGAGCCAAAAACATTCAGTACTTC
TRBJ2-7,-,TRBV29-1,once,CSVSELYEQYF,TGCAGCGTTTCGGAACTCTACGAGCAGTACTTC
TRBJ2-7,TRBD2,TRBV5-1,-,CASSSGLAGYEQYF,TGCGCCAGCAGCTCCGGACTAGCGGGCTACGAGCAGTACTTC
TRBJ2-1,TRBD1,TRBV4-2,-,CASSNDHDRGENEQFF,TGTGCCAGCAGCAACGACCATGACAGGGGCGAAAATGAGCAGTTCTTC
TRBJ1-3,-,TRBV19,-,CASKSLRTAAASGNTIYF,TGTGCCAGTAAATCGTTGAGGACAGCTGCCGCCTCTGGAAACACCATATATTTT
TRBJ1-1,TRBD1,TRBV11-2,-,CASSLLTGTEAFF,TGTGCCAGCAGCTTATTGACAGGGACTGAAGCTTTCTTT
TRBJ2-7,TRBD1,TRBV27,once,CASSLSRSGGYEQYF,TGTGCCAGCAGTTTATCGAGGTCAGGGGGTTACGAGCAGTACTTC
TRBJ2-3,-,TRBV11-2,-,CASSLASIFPSTDTQYF,TGTGCCAGCAGCTTAGCTTCGATTTTTCCTAGCACAGATACGCAGTATTTT
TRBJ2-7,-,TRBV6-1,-,CASSEGGLTLYEQYF,TGTGCCAGCAGTGAAGGGGGGCTCACCCTCTACGAGCAGTACTTC
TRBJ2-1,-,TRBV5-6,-,CASSLESGDPSGQFF,TGTGCCAGCAGCTTGGAGTCGGGGGACCCATCCGGGCAGTTCTTC
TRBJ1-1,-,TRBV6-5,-,CASSYSGSAEAFF,TGTGCCAGCAGTTACTCAGGGTCCGCTGAAGCTTTCTTT
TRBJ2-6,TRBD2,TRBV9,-,CASSPASGHITSGANVLTF,TGTGCCAGCAGCCCAGCTAGCGGGCATATAACCTCTGGGGCCAACGTCCTGACTTTC
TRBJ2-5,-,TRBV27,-,CASSSVQGGEETQYF,TGTGCCAGCAGTTCCGTTCAGGGGGGGGAAGAGACCCAGTACTTC
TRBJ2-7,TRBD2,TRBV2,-,CASSGTSGRAYEQYF,TGTGCCAGCAGCGGGACTAGCGGGAGGGCCTACGAGCAGTACTTC
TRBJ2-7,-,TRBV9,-,CASSVGRGGYEQYF,TGTGCCAGCAGCGTCGGCAGGGGGGGTTACGAGCAGTACTTC
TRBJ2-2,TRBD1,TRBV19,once,CATGDRGDTGELFF,TGTGCCACCGGGGACAGGGGGGATACCGGGGAGCTGTTTTTT
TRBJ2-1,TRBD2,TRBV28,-,CASRITSGGGEQFF,TGTGCCAGCAGAATCACTAGCGGAGGGGGTGAGCAGTTCTTC
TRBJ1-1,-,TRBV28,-,CASSLSVLEAFF,TGTGCCAGCAGTTTATCAGTCCTTGAAGCTTTCTTT
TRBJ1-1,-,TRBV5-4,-,CASSLAALNTEAFF,TGTGCCAGCAGCTTGGCTGCCCTGAACACTGAAGCTTTCTTT
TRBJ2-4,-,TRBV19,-,CASTAESDSHLAKNIQYF,TGTGCCAGTACCGCGGAATCAGACAGTCACCTAGCCAAAAACATTCAGTACTTC
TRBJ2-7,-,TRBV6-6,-,CASSYSSREQYF,TGTGCCAGCAGTTACTCGTCTCGCGAGCAGTACTTC
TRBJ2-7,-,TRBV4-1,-,CASSQDPLRGAYEQYF,TGCGCCAGCAGCCAAGATCCGTTGCGGGGCGCCTACGAGCAGTACTTC
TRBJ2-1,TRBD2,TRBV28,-,CASLLAGASYNEQFF,TGTGCCAGCCTACTAGCGGGAGCCTCCTACAATGAGCAGTTCTTC
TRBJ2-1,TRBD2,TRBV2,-,CASPTGLSGNEQFF,TGTGCCAGCCCTACGGGACTTAGCGGGAATGAGCAGTTCTTC
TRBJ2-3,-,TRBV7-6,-,CASSPWGREGTDTQYF,TGTGCCAGCAGCCCCTGGGGGCGAGAGGGCACAGATACGCAGTATTTT
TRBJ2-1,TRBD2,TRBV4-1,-,CASSHDPTSARHNEQFF,TGCGCCAGCAGCCACGACCCTACTAGCGCCCGACACAATGAGCAGTTCTTC
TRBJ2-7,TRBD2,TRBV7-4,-,CASSLGPPTSGYEQYF,TGTGCCAGCAGCTTAGGGCCACCGACTAGCGGCTACGAGCAGTACTTC
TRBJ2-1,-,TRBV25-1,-,CASSEWWDEQFF,TGTGCCAGCAGTGAATGGTGGGATGAGCAGTTCTTC
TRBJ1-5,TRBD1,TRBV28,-,CASSFGTGDSNQPQHF,TGTGCCAGCAGTTTCGGGACAGGGGATAGCAATCAGCCCCAGCATTTT
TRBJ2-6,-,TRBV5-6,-,CASSLEISGANVLTF,TGTGCCAGCAGCTTGGAAATCTCTGGGGCCAACGTCCTGACTTTC
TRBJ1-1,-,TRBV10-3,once,CAISMGLEYTEAFF,TGTGCCATCAGTATGGGCCTGGAGTACACTGAAGCTTTCTTT
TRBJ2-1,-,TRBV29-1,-,CSVEEGVGNEQFF,TGCAGCGTTGAGGAGGGGGTGGGCAATGAGCAGTTCTTC
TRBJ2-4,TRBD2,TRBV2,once,CASSELGGTKNIQYF,TGTGCCAGCAGTGAACTGGGGGGGACCAAAAACATTCAGTACTTC
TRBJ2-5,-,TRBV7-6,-,CASSNSVQETQYF,TGTGCCAGCAGCAATAGCGTTCAAGAGACCCAGTACTTC
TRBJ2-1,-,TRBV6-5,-,CASSFGGVNEQFF,TGTGCCAGCAGTTTCGGCGGGGTCAATGAGCAGTTCTTC
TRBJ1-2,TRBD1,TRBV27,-,CASSLSDKGAGGYTF,TGTGCCAGCAGTTTATCAGACAAGGGGGCGGGTGGCTACACCTTC
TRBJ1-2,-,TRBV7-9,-,CASSLGPYGYTF,TGTGCCAGCAGCTTAGGGCCCTATGGCTACACCTTC
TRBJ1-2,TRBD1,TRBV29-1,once,CSVEEYKGQAGDGYTF,TGCAGCGTTGAAGAATATAAAGGACAGGCCGGCGATGGCTACACCTTC
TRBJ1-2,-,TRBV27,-,CASSFGLMRGYTF,TGTGCCAGCAGTTTCGGGTTAATGCGTGGCTACACCTTC
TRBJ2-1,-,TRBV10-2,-,CASSERGSEQFF,TGCGCCAGCAGTGAGAGGGGTTCGGAGCAGTTCTTC
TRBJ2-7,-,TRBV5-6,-,CASSPPGSYEQYF,TGTGCCAGCAGCCCGCCGGGATCCTACGAGCAGTACTTC
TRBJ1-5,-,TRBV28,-,CASSREGSYQPQHF,TGTGCCAGCAGTAGGGAGGGGTCCTATCAGCCCCAGCATTTT
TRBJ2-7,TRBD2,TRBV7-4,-,CASSLVPPLAGGEEQYF,TGTGCCAGCAGCTTAGTCCCCCCCTTAGCGGGAGGGGAAGAGCAGTACTTC